This is a list of T cell receptor beta chains from one sample in a study of T cells in tuberculosis. This table comes from immunoSEQ multiplex PCR, and its TCRdb copy is limited to in-frame clones, with some not included. Among tens of thousands of clones listed, roughly 87% were seen once. Sample: PBMCs, taken at tuberculosis diagnosis. Receptors were obtained from an adult with tuberculosis. Each CDR3 is given with its conserved first and last residue. The D gene is left open where the match is weak. Clone size is not always given. Where it is, it says once, few, many or a class for expanded clones.

size | D | J | V | length | CDR3 | DNA
once | - | TRBJ2-5 | TRBV15 | 13 | CATSRAPAETQYF | TGTGCCACCAGCAGAGCCCCTGCGGAGACCCAGTACTTC
- | TRBD2 | TRBJ2-1 | TRBV5-1 | 14 | CASSFREGYNEQFF | TGCGCCAGCAGCTTCCGGGAGGGGTACAATGAGCAGTTCTTC
- | TRBD2 | TRBJ2-3 | TRBV7-8 | 19 | CASSLAPPQTSGGADTQYF | TGTGCCAGCAGCTTAGCGCCCCCTCAGACTAGCGGGGGCGCAGATACGCAGTATTTT
- | - | TRBJ1-1 | TRBV9 | 13 | CASSPHLGTEAFF | TGTGCCAGCAGCCCTCATCTAGGCACTGAAGCTTTCTTT
- | - | TRBJ2-5 | TRBV5-4 | 14 | CASSFSRNSETQYF | TGTGCCAGCAGCTTTAGCAGAAATTCCGAGACCCAGTACTTC
few | - | TRBJ2-2 | TRBV28 | 15 | CASRITGTTSGELFF | TGTGCCAGCAGGATTACCGGGACAACTTCTGGGGAGCTGTTTTTT
- | - | TRBJ1-1 | TRBV28 | 12 | CASSFSGALAFF | TGTGCCAGCAGTTTTAGTGGGGCCCTAGCTTTCTTT
- | TRBD1 | TRBJ2-7 | TRBV9 | 16 | CASSPPSGTGTYEQYF | TGTGCCAGCAGCCCACCCTCCGGGACAGGGACCTACGAGCAGTACTTC
- | - | TRBJ1-1 | TRBV4-2 | 14 | CASSQGRLNTEAFF | TGTGCCAGCAGCCAAGGGCGGCTGAACACTGAAGCTTTCTTT
- | - | TRBJ1-3 | TRBV4-2 | 15 | CASSQERGRGNTIYF | TGTGCCAGCAGCCAAGAAAGGGGGAGAGGGAACACCATATATTTT
- | - | TRBJ2-5 | TRBV11-2 | 11 | CASSSRETQYF | TGTGCCAGCAGCTCGAGAGAGACCCAGTACTTC
- | TRBD2 | TRBJ2-1 | TRBV5-1 | 15 | CASSLAGGTINEQFF | TGCGCCAGCAGCTTGGCGGGGGGAACCATCAATGAGCAGTTCTTC
- | - | TRBJ2-3 | TRBV6-4 | 14 | CASSEVPGKDTQYF | TGTGCCAGCAGTGAAGTCCCAGGGAAGGATACGCAGTATTTT
- | - | TRBJ1-2 | TRBV19 | 13 | CASSPAGVYGYTF | TGTGCCAGTAGCCCCGCGGGGGTCTATGGCTACACCTTC
- | - | TRBJ1-5 | TRBV19 | 15 | CASSISGNSNQPQHF | TGTGCCAGTAGTATTTCGGGGAATAGCAATCAGCCCCAGCATTTT
- | TRBD2 | TRBJ2-1 | TRBV28 | 15 | CASSLTSAPYNEQFF | TGTGCCAGCAGCTTGACTAGCGCCCCCTACAATGAGCAGTTCTTC
- | - | TRBJ2-5 | TRBV5-1 | 13 | CASSLGSRETQYF | TGCGCCAGCAGCTTGGGATCCAGAGAGACCCAGTACTTC
- | - | TRBJ2-7 | TRBV7-2 | 15 | CASSLEQAVGYEQYF | TGTGCCAGCAGCTTAGAGCAGGCCGTGGGTTACGAGCAGTACTTC
- | - | TRBJ1-1 | TRBV7-2 | 12 | CASSLGATEAFF | TGTGCCAGCAGCTTAGGCGCCACTGAAGCTTTCTTT
few | - | TRBJ1-5 | TRBV6-5 | 14 | CASSYSASGPDQHF | TGTGCCAGCAGTTACTCGGCGTCAGGCCCGGACCAGCATTTT
- | - | TRBJ2-1 | TRBV9 | 13 | CASSVVPEGWQFF | TGTGCCAGCAGCGTAGTGCCCGAGGGATGGCAGTTCTTC
once | TRBD1 | TRBJ2-1 | TRBV19 | 16 | CASSDLQGSSYNEQFF | TGTGCCAGTAGCGATCTACAGGGGAGCTCCTACAATGAGCAGTTCTTC
- | TRBD2 | TRBJ2-1 | TRBV5-4 | 16 | CASSMLAGALYNEQFF | TGTGCCAGCAGCATGTTAGCGGGAGCTCTCTACAATGAGCAGTTCTTC
- | TRBD1 | TRBJ2-7 | TRBV6-1 | 14 | CASRTGIWVYEQYF | TGTGCCAGCAGGACAGGGATATGGGTCTACGAGCAGTACTTC
few | - | TRBJ1-1 | TRBV6-1 | 13 | CASSPRGNTEAFF | TGTGCCAGCAGTCCCCGGGGGAACACTGAAGCTTTCTTT
- | TRBD2 | TRBJ2-2 | TRBV5-1 | 17 | CASSYHSTSGNTGELFF | TGCGCCAGCAGCTATCATTCGACTAGCGGGAACACCGGGGAGCTGTTTTTT